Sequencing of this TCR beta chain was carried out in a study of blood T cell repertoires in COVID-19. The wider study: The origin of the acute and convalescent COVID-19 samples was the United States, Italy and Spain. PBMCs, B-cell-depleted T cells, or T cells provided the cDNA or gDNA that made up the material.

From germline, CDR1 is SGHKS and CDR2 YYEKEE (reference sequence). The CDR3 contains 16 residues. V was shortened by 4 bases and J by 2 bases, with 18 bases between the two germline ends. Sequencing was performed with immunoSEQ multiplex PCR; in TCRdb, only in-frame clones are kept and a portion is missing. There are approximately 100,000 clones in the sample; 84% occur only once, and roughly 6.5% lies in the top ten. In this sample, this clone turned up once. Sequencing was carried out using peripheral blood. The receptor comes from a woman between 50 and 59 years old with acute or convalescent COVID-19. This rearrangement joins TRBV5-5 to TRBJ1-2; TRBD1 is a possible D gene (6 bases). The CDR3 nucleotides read TGTGCCAGCAGCGATATACAGGGAAGCAAAAACTATGGCTACACCTTC. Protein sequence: CASSDIQGSKNYGYTF.